The 3 T cell receptor beta chains in this list originate from one sample, sequenced in a study of shared clonotypes between healthy human individuals. Method: immunoSEQ multiplex PCR; TCRdb's copy keeps in-frame clones and lacks some. The sample includes nearly 1,000,000 clones, roughly 72% of them seen just once. The source material was memory CD4+ T cells sorted from blood. Subset defined: CD45RA-negative fraction. These receptors came from a man between 18 and 29 years old in good health.

This clone was seen only once. V usage is TRBV11-3 and J usage is TRBJ2-1; 10 bases match TRBD2. In germline, CDR1 is SGHNT, CDR2 YENEEA. This CDR3 contains 14 residues. V lost 5 bases, J lost 3 bases, and 1 base stayed unmatched. This CDR3 is CASSRTSGYNEQFF. The CDR3 bases are TGTGCCAGCAGCCGGACTAGCGGCTACAATGAGCAGTTCTTC.

J is TRBJ2-4 and V is TRBV7-3; no clear D. The V end was cut by 5 bases, the J end by 5 bases, with 10 bases between. Germline CDR1 and CDR2: SGHTA and FQGTGA. The CDR3 totals 13 residues. CDR3 loop: CASSPGAQNIQYF. Here the CDR3 DNA reads TGTGCCAGCAGCCCTGGAGCGCAAAACATTCAGTACTTC.

This chain uses TRBV28 with TRBJ2-5; 7 bases line up with TRBD2. Looked up from germline, CDR1 is MDHEN and CDR2 is SYDVKM. This CDR3 comprises 14 residues. Losses at the gene ends were 5 bases for V and 5 bases for J; bases not matched to a gene: 8. The CDR3 region is CASSPWEGEETQYF. DNA of the CDR3: TGTGCCAGCAGTCCGTGGGAGGGTGAGGAGACCCAGTACTTC.